This is a list of T cell receptor beta chains from one sample in a study of cytomegalovirus exposure and HLA in healthy donors. Profiling relied on immunoSEQ multiplex PCR, and the TCRdb table lists in-frame clones only, not all of them. The table shows fewer than 90,000 clones, with 84% occurring only once. The sequencing input was PBMCs. These receptors came from a woman aged 18-29 years in good health and CMV-seropositive. Each CDR3 is given with its conserved first and last residue. D genes are given only for firm matches. Size is stated for part of the rows, as once, few or many counts, or as a class when the clone is expanded.

v_call: TRBV7-6; clone_size: -; d_call: -; j_call: TRBJ2-2; cdr3_aa: CASSLRRGLTGELFF; cdr3_nt: TGTGCCAGCAGCTTAAGGAGGGGTCTCACCGGGGAGCTGTTTTTT
v_call: TRBV9; clone_size: -; d_call: TRBD2; j_call: TRBJ2-3; cdr3_aa: CASSAYSGGAGDTQYF; cdr3_nt: TGTGCCAGCAGCGCGTATAGCGGGGGGGCGGGAGATACGCAGTATTTT
v_call: TRBV5-6; clone_size: few; d_call: TRBD1; j_call: TRBJ1-5; cdr3_aa: CASSSSGQRYQPQHF; cdr3_nt: TGTGCCAGCAGCTCCTCGGGACAGCGCTATCAGCCCCAGCATTTT
v_call: TRBV5-1; clone_size: -; d_call: -; j_call: TRBJ2-5; cdr3_aa: CASSPGRGQETQYF; cdr3_nt: TGCGCCAGCAGCCCCGGCCGGGGCCAAGAGACCCAGTACTTC
v_call: TRBV2; clone_size: few; d_call: -; j_call: TRBJ1-5; cdr3_aa: CASSEQGKQPQHF; cdr3_nt: TGTGCCAGCAGTGAACAGGGAAAGCAGCCCCAGCATTTT
v_call: TRBV7-9; clone_size: few; d_call: -; j_call: TRBJ1-1; cdr3_aa: CASSSWSTEAFF; cdr3_nt: TGTGCCAGCAGCTCCTGGAGCACTGAAGCTTTCTTT
v_call: TRBV20-1; clone_size: few; d_call: TRBD2; j_call: TRBJ2-7; cdr3_aa: CSASTGGEQYF; cdr3_nt: TGCAGTGCCTCGACGGGGGGCGAGCAGTACTTC
v_call: TRBV28; clone_size: -; d_call: -; j_call: TRBJ2-7; cdr3_aa: CASSLQGSYEQYF; cdr3_nt: TGTGCCAGCAGTTTACAGGGCTCCTACGAGCAGTACTTC
v_call: TRBV27; clone_size: -; d_call: -; j_call: TRBJ2-7; cdr3_aa: CASSTGGASSYEQYF; cdr3_nt: TGTGCCAGCAGCACTGGGGGGGCGAGCTCCTACGAGCAGTACTTC
v_call: TRBV5-1; clone_size: -; d_call: TRBD1; j_call: TRBJ2-1; cdr3_aa: CASSFGDRGQNEQFF; cdr3_nt: TGCGCCAGCAGCTTCGGGGACAGGGGTCAAAATGAGCAGTTCTTC
v_call: TRBV28; clone_size: few; d_call: -; j_call: TRBJ1-6; cdr3_aa: CASSSPRHYNSPLHF; cdr3_nt: TGTGCCAGCAGTTCCCCTCGACACTATAATTCACCCCTCCACTTT
v_call: TRBV12-2; clone_size: few; d_call: -; j_call: TRBJ2-7; cdr3_aa: CASRLVGDRERYEQYF; cdr3_nt: TGTGCAAGTCGCTTAGTTGGGGACAGGGAAAGGTACGAGCAGTACTTC
v_call: TRBV18; clone_size: once; d_call: -; j_call: TRBJ1-2; cdr3_aa: CASSPPDRSYGYTF; cdr3_nt: TGTGCCAGCTCACCACCAGACAGGAGCTATGGCTACACCTTC
v_call: TRBV4-2; clone_size: -; d_call: -; j_call: TRBJ2-7; cdr3_aa: CASSQDQGASSYEQYF; cdr3_nt: TGTGCCAGCAGCCAAGATCAGGGTGCTAGCTCCTACGAGCAGTACTTC
v_call: TRBV19; clone_size: -; d_call: TRBD1; j_call: TRBJ1-2; cdr3_aa: CASSIIGTGGTYGYTF; cdr3_nt: TGTGCCAGTAGTATAATTGGGACAGGGGGCACCTATGGCTACACCTTC
v_call: TRBV19; clone_size: -; d_call: -; j_call: TRBJ1-2; cdr3_aa: CASSIDFLDGYTF; cdr3_nt: TGTGCCAGTAGTATAGATTTTCTTGATGGCTACACCTTC
v_call: TRBV10-3; clone_size: -; d_call: -; j_call: TRBJ2-7; cdr3_aa: CAISDRRTEQYF; cdr3_nt: TGTGCCATCAGTGATAGGAGGACGGAGCAGTACTTC
v_call: TRBV28; clone_size: -; d_call: TRBD1; j_call: TRBJ1-5; cdr3_aa: CASSDPTGTGGNQPQHF; cdr3_nt: TGTGCCAGCTCTGACCCTACCGGGACAGGGGGGAATCAGCCCCAGCATTTT
v_call: TRBV14; clone_size: -; d_call: TRBD2; j_call: TRBJ2-2; cdr3_aa: CASSALLADYNTGELFF; cdr3_nt: TGTGCCAGCAGCGCCCTACTAGCGGATTATAACACCGGGGAGCTGTTTTTT
v_call: TRBV27; clone_size: -; d_call: TRBD1; j_call: TRBJ1-2; cdr3_aa: CASRGTAYGYTF; cdr3_nt: TGTGCCAGCAGGGGGACAGCCTATGGCTACACCTTC
v_call: TRBV15; clone_size: -; d_call: -; j_call: TRBJ2-7; cdr3_aa: CATSRDEDEQYF; cdr3_nt: TGTGCCACCAGCAGAGATGAGGACGAGCAGTACTTC
v_call: TRBV16; clone_size: -; d_call: TRBD1; j_call: TRBJ2-1; cdr3_aa: CASSRGTGDNEQFF; cdr3_nt: TGTGCCAGCAGCCGAGGGACAGGGGACAATGAGCAGTTCTTC